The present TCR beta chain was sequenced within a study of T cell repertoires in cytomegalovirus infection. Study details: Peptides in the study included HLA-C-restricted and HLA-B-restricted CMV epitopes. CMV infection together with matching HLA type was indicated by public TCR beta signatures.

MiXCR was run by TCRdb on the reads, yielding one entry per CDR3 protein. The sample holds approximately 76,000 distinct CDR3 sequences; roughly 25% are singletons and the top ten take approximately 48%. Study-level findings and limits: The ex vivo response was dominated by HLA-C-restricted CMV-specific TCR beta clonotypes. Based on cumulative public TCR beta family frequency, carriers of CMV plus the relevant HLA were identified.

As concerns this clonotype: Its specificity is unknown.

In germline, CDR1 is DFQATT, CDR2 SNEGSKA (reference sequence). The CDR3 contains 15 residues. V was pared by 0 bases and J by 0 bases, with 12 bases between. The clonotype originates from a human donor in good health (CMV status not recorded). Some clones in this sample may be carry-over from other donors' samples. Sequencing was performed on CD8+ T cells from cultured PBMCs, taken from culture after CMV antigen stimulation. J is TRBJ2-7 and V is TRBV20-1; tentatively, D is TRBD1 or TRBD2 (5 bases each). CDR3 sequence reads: CSARDRDAVSYEQYF. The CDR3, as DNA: TGCAGTGCTAGAGATAGGGACGCGGTCTCCTACGAGCAGTACTTC.